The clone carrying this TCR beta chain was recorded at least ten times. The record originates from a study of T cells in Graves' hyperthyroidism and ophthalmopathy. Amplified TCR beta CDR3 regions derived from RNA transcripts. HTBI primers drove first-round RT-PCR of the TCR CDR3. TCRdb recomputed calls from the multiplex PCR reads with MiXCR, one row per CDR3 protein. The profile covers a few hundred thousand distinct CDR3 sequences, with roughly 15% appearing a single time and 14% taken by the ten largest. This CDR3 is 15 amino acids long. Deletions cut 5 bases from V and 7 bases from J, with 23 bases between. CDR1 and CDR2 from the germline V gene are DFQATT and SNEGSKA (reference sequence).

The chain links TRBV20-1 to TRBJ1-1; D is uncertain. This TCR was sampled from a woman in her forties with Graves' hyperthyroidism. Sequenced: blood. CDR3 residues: CSAWAASINRYEAFF. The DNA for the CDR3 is TGCAGTGCTTGGGCTGCCAGTATCAACCGATATGAAGCTTTCTTT.